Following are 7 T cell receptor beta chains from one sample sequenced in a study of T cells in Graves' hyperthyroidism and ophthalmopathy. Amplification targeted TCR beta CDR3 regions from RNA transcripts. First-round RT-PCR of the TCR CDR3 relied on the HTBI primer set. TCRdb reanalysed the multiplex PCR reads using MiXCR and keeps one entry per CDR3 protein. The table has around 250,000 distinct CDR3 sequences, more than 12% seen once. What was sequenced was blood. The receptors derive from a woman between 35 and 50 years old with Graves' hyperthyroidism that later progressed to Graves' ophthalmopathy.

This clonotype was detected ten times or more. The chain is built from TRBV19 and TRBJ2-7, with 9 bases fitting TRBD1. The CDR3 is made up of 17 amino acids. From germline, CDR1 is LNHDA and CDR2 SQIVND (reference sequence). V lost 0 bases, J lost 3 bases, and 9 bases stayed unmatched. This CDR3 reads CASSIDRYATGGYEQYF. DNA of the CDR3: TGTGCCAGTAGTATAGATCGGTATGCGACAGGGGGCTACGAGCAGTACTTC. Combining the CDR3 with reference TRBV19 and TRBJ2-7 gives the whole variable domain DGGITQSPKYLFRKEGQNVTLSCEQNLNHDAMYWYRQDPGQGLRLIYYSQIVNDFQKGDIAEGYSVSREKKESFPLTVTSAQKNPTAFYLCASSIDRYATGGYEQYFGPGTRLTVT.

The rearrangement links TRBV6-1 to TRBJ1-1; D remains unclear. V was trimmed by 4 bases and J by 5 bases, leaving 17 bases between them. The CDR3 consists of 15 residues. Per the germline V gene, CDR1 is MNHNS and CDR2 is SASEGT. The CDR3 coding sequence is TGTGCCAGCAGTGCCAACGACGGCGGCCCGACTGAAGCTTTCTTT. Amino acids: CASSANDGGPTEAFF.

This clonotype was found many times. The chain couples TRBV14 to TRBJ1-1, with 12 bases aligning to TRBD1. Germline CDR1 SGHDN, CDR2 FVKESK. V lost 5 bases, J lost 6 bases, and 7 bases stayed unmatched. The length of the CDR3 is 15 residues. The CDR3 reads CASSVEGQGASEAFF. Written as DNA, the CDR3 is TGTGCCAGCAGCGTAGAGGGACAGGGGGCTTCTGAAGCTTTCTTT.

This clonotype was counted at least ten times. CDR3 amino acids: CASSQNSGRGTDTQYF. The CDR3 DNA reads TGTGCCAGCAGCCAAAATAGCGGGAGGGGAACAGATACGCAGTATTTT. This chain uses TRBV28 with TRBJ2-3, with 11 positions matching TRBD2. Germline CDR1 and CDR2: MDHEN and SYDVKM. The J segment lost 3 bases and the V segment lost 6 bases, leaving 8 bases of the junction unmatched. The CDR3 covers 16 residues.

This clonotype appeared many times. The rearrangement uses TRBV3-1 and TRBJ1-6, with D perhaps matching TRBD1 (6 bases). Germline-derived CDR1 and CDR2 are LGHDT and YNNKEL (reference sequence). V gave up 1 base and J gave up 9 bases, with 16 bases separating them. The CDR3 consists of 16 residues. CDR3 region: CASSQVLGLGGSPLHF. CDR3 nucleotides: TGTGCCAGCAGCCAAGTTCTTGGGTTAGGGGGTTCACCCCTCCACTTT.

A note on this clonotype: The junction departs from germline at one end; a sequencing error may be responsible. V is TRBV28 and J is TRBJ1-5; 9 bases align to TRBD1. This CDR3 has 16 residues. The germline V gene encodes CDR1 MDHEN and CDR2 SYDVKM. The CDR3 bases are TGTGCCAGCATTTTATCGGGACAGGGCCACAATCAGCCCCAGCATTTT. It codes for CASILSGQGHNQPQHF.

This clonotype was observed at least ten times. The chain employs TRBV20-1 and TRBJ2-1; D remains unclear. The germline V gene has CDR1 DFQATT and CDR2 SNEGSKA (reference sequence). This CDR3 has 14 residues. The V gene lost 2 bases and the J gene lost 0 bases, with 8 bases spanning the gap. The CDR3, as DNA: TGCAGTGCTAGACAAGGCAGCTCCTACAATGAGCAGTTCTTC. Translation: CSARQGSSYNEQFF.